A selection of T cell receptor beta chains follows, all from one sample in a study of cytomegalovirus exposure and HLA in healthy donors. Profiling relied on immunoSEQ multiplex PCR, and the TCRdb table lists in-frame clones only, not all of them. Seen here are 140,000 to 150,000 clones, about 84% observed once, and the top ten hold roughly 2.4%. Source material: PBMCs. These receptors were taken from a young woman in good health and CMV-seropositive. The CDR3 runs from the conserved cysteine through the conserved F or W. The D gene is left open where the match is weak. The size entry is marked missing in some rows and otherwise reads once, few, many or a size class.

J gene: TRBJ2-3; clone size: NA; D gene: TRBD2; V gene: TRBV9; CDR3 protein: CASSGIAGGPDTQYF; CDR3 DNA: TGTGCCAGCAGCGGGATAGCGGGGGGGCCAGATACGCAGTATTTT
J gene: TRBJ2-3; clone size: NA; D gene: TRBD2; V gene: TRBV2; CDR3 protein: CASSWGTSPDTQYF; CDR3 DNA: TGTGCCAGCAGCTGGGGGACTAGCCCGGATACGCAGTATTTT
J gene: TRBJ2-7; clone size: NA; D gene: NA; V gene: TRBV19; CDR3 protein: CASSTVDRDTYEQYF; CDR3 DNA: TGTGCCAGTAGTACCGTGGACCGGGACACCTACGAGCAGTACTTC
J gene: TRBJ1-6; clone size: NA; D gene: TRBD1; V gene: TRBV6-5; CDR3 protein: CASRLTGNHSPLHF; CDR3 DNA: TGTGCCAGCAGGCTGACAGGGAACCATTCACCCCTCCACTTT
J gene: TRBJ2-2; clone size: NA; D gene: NA; V gene: TRBV5-1; CDR3 protein: CASSGADTGELFF; CDR3 DNA: TGCGCCAGCAGTGGGGCCGACACCGGGGAGCTGTTTTTT
J gene: TRBJ2-1; clone size: NA; D gene: TRBD1; V gene: TRBV2; CDR3 protein: CASSEWGTANNEQFF; CDR3 DNA: TGTGCCAGCAGTGAGTGGGGGACAGCCAACAATGAGCAGTTCTTC
J gene: TRBJ2-3; clone size: NA; D gene: NA; V gene: TRBV6-1; CDR3 protein: CASSGGKQGVATDTQYF; CDR3 DNA: TGTGCCAGCAGTGGCGGGAAGCAGGGGGTAGCGACAGATACGCAGTATTTT
J gene: TRBJ1-1; clone size: NA; D gene: TRBD1; V gene: TRBV27; CDR3 protein: CASSLTGGLTEAFF; CDR3 DNA: TGTGCCAGCAGTTTGACAGGGGGTTTAACTGAAGCTTTCTTT
J gene: TRBJ1-6; clone size: NA; D gene: TRBD1; V gene: TRBV4-2; CDR3 protein: CASSQGGTGNYNSPLHF; CDR3 DNA: TGTGCCAGCAGCCAAGGCGGGACAGGGAACTATAATTCACCCCTCCACTTT
J gene: TRBJ2-7; clone size: NA; D gene: NA; V gene: TRBV5-1; CDR3 protein: CASSTGIGEQYF; CDR3 DNA: TGCGCCAGCAGTACAGGGATCGGCGAGCAGTACTTC
J gene: TRBJ2-3; clone size: NA; D gene: NA; V gene: TRBV5-1; CDR3 protein: CASSLEGGTDTQYF; CDR3 DNA: TGCGCCAGCAGCTTGGAAGGGGGAACAGATACGCAGTATTTT
J gene: TRBJ2-6; clone size: NA; D gene: TRBD2; V gene: TRBV18; CDR3 protein: CASSQGREDWSGADVLTF; CDR3 DNA: TGTGCCAGCTCACAAGGGAGGGAAGATTGGTCTGGGGCCGACGTCCTGACTTTC
J gene: TRBJ2-7; clone size: few; D gene: NA; V gene: TRBV14; CDR3 protein: CASSSHGGSSYEQYF; CDR3 DNA: TGTGCCAGCAGCTCTCATGGGGGGAGCTCCTACGAGCAGTACTTC
J gene: TRBJ2-7; clone size: NA; D gene: NA; V gene: TRBV11-2; CDR3 protein: CASSLGHTSYEQYF; CDR3 DNA: TGTGCCAGCAGCTTGGGACATACTTCCTACGAGCAGTACTTC
J gene: TRBJ2-5; clone size: NA; D gene: TRBD2; V gene: TRBV5-4; CDR3 protein: CASSSPTSSRETQYF; CDR3 DNA: TGTGCCAGCAGCTCCCCGACTAGCTCCAGGGAGACCCAGTACTTC
J gene: TRBJ2-7; clone size: NA; D gene: TRBD1; V gene: TRBV4-3; CDR3 protein: CASSQVGQGVYEQYF; CDR3 DNA: TGCGCCAGCAGCCAGGTGGGACAGGGGGTCTACGAGCAGTACTTC
J gene: TRBJ1-2; clone size: NA; D gene: NA; V gene: TRBV10-3; CDR3 protein: CAISVVLRPYRVYRGYTF; CDR3 DNA: TGTGCCATCAGTGTCGTGTTGCGGCCGTACAGGGTTTATCGAGGCTACACCTTC
J gene: TRBJ1-2; clone size: NA; D gene: TRBD1; V gene: TRBV5-8; CDR3 protein: CASRFTGVRYGYTF; CDR3 DNA: TGTGCCAGCAGGTTTACAGGGGTCCGCTATGGCTACACCTTC
J gene: TRBJ1-5; clone size: NA; D gene: TRBD1; V gene: TRBV18; CDR3 protein: CASSRDRGGQPQHF; CDR3 DNA: TGTGCCAGCTCACGGGACAGGGGAGGGCAGCCCCAGCATTTT
J gene: TRBJ1-1; clone size: NA; D gene: NA; V gene: TRBV6-5; CDR3 protein: CASGTQGGAEAFF; CDR3 DNA: TGTGCCAGCGGGACACAGGGCGGCGCTGAAGCTTTCTTT
J gene: TRBJ1-1; clone size: NA; D gene: TRBD1; V gene: TRBV7-2; CDR3 protein: CASSNRQGQNTEAFF; CDR3 DNA: TGTGCCAGCAGCAACCGACAGGGACAAAACACTGAAGCTTTCTTT
J gene: TRBJ1-1; clone size: once; D gene: TRBD1; V gene: TRBV5-1; CDR3 protein: CASSWGQGTEAFF; CDR3 DNA: TGCGCCAGCAGCTGGGGACAGGGGACTGAAGCTTTCTTT
J gene: TRBJ1-1; clone size: NA; D gene: NA; V gene: TRBV4-1; CDR3 protein: CASSQDPQANTEAFF; CDR3 DNA: TGCGCCAGCAGCCAAGATCCACAGGCAAACACTGAAGCTTTCTTT
J gene: TRBJ1-4; clone size: NA; D gene: NA; V gene: TRBV11-2; CDR3 protein: CASSPRTRNEKLFF; CDR3 DNA: TGTGCCAGCAGCCCTAGGACTCGTAATGAAAAACTGTTTTTT
J gene: TRBJ2-5; clone size: NA; D gene: TRBD2; V gene: TRBV30; CDR3 protein: CAWSVTRGGQETQYF; CDR3 DNA: TGTGCCTGGAGTGTAACCCGCGGGGGTCAAGAGACCCAGTACTTC
J gene: TRBJ1-4; clone size: NA; D gene: NA; V gene: TRBV5-1; CDR3 protein: CASSLNAGVIGNEKLFF; CDR3 DNA: TGCGCCAGCAGCTTGAATGCAGGGGTAATCGGAAACGAAAAACTGTTTTTT
J gene: TRBJ2-7; clone size: many; D gene: NA; V gene: TRBV10-2; CDR3 protein: CASDETAGRNEQYF; CDR3 DNA: TGCGCCAGCGATGAGACGGCAGGGCGCAACGAGCAGTACTTC
J gene: TRBJ2-3; clone size: once; D gene: TRBD1; V gene: TRBV5-1; CDR3 protein: CASSLYGTGGTDTQYF; CDR3 DNA: TGCGCCAGCAGCTTGTACGGGACAGGAGGTACAGATACGCAGTATTTT
J gene: TRBJ2-5; clone size: NA; D gene: NA; V gene: TRBV5-1; CDR3 protein: CASSLALAGEETQYF; CDR3 DNA: TGCGCCAGCAGCTTGGCCTTGGCAGGGGAAGAGACCCAGTACTTC
J gene: TRBJ1-2; clone size: NA; D gene: NA; V gene: TRBV4-1; CDR3 protein: CASSPTTGHSNYGYTF; CDR3 DNA: TGCGCCAGCAGCCCAACGACAGGACACTCAAACTATGGCTACACCTTC
J gene: TRBJ2-2; clone size: NA; D gene: TRBD1; V gene: TRBV11-2; CDR3 protein: CASSFSGQGNTGELFF; CDR3 DNA: TGTGCCAGCAGCTTTTCGGGACAGGGGAACACCGGGGAGCTGTTTTTT
J gene: TRBJ1-6; clone size: once; D gene: TRBD1; V gene: TRBV7-6; CDR3 protein: CASSLQAQGDSPLHF; CDR3 DNA: TGTGCCAGCAGCTTACAGGCACAGGGGGATTCACCCCTCCACTTT
J gene: TRBJ1-2; clone size: few; D gene: TRBD1; V gene: TRBV10-2; CDR3 protein: CASSPRQGLNYGYTF; CDR3 DNA: TGCGCCAGCAGCCCTCGACAGGGCCTAAACTATGGCTACACCTTC
J gene: TRBJ2-7; clone size: few; D gene: TRBD1; V gene: TRBV6-5; CDR3 protein: CASSSGTGGYEQYF; CDR3 DNA: TGTGCCAGCAGCAGCGGGACAGGGGGCTACGAGCAGTACTTC
J gene: TRBJ1-6; clone size: NA; D gene: TRBD1; V gene: TRBV6-1; CDR3 protein: CASSTGGSPLHF; CDR3 DNA: TGTGCCAGCAGTACAGGGGGATCACCCCTCCACTTT
J gene: TRBJ2-1; clone size: NA; D gene: TRBD1; V gene: TRBV7-6; CDR3 protein: CASSPGQGRFNEQFF; CDR3 DNA: TGTGCCAGCAGCCCCGGACAGGGGCGATTCAATGAGCAGTTCTTC
J gene: TRBJ2-7; clone size: NA; D gene: TRBD1; V gene: TRBV6-1; CDR3 protein: CASSVRDRVSEQYF; CDR3 DNA: TGTGCCAGCAGTGTAAGGGACAGGGTAAGCGAGCAGTACTTC
J gene: TRBJ2-1; clone size: NA; D gene: TRBD1; V gene: TRBV5-1; CDR3 protein: CASSLGQGDEQFF; CDR3 DNA: TGCGCCAGCAGCTTGGGTCAGGGGGATGAGCAGTTCTTC
J gene: TRBJ1-5; clone size: NA; D gene: NA; V gene: TRBV6-1; CDR3 protein: CASSDIRVLFNQPQHF; CDR3 DNA: TGTGCCAGCAGTGATATACGGGTGCTCTTCAATCAGCCCCAGCATTTT
J gene: TRBJ2-3; clone size: NA; D gene: NA; V gene: TRBV7-2; CDR3 protein: CASSFNRADTQYF; CDR3 DNA: TGTGCCAGCAGCTTTAACAGGGCAGATACGCAGTATTTT
J gene: TRBJ2-1; clone size: NA; D gene: TRBD2; V gene: TRBV14; CDR3 protein: CASSQPGLAAGNEQFF; CDR3 DNA: TGTGCCAGCAGCCAACCGGGACTAGCGGCGGGAAATGAGCAGTTCTTC
J gene: TRBJ2-5; clone size: NA; D gene: NA; V gene: TRBV6-1; CDR3 protein: CASTRGGGETQYF; CDR3 DNA: TGTGCCAGCACAAGGGGAGGAGGGGAGACCCAGTACTTC
J gene: TRBJ2-7; clone size: NA; D gene: TRBD1; V gene: TRBV27; CDR3 protein: CASRGTGLLSYEQYF; CDR3 DNA: TGTGCCAGCAGGGGGACAGGTCTCCTTTCCTACGAGCAGTACTTC
J gene: TRBJ2-3; clone size: NA; D gene: NA; V gene: TRBV7-9; CDR3 protein: CASSLAQGSTDTQYF; CDR3 DNA: TGTGCCAGCAGCTTAGCCCAGGGGAGCACAGATACGCAGTATTTT
J gene: TRBJ2-2; clone size: NA; D gene: NA; V gene: TRBV11-2; CDR3 protein: CASSLVRTVNTGELFF; CDR3 DNA: TGTGCCAGCAGCTTAGTTAGGACAGTCAACACCGGGGAGCTGTTTTTT
J gene: TRBJ2-1; clone size: NA; D gene: NA; V gene: TRBV15; CDR3 protein: CATSRGGRIDNEQFF; CDR3 DNA: TGTGCCACCAGCAGAGGGGGCAGGATCGACAATGAGCAGTTCTTC
J gene: TRBJ2-3; clone size: few; D gene: TRBD1; V gene: TRBV6-1; CDR3 protein: CASSGTGSSTQYF; CDR3 DNA: TGTGCCAGCAGCGGGACAGGGAGCTCAACGCAGTATTTT
J gene: TRBJ1-5; clone size: NA; D gene: NA; V gene: TRBV10-2; CDR3 protein: CASSERYGREGQPQHF; CDR3 DNA: TGCGCCAGCAGTGAGAGGTACGGAAGGGAGGGCCAGCCCCAGCATTTT
J gene: TRBJ2-4; clone size: NA; D gene: NA; V gene: TRBV10-2; CDR3 protein: CASSGTSGEYF; CDR3 DNA: TGCGCCAGCAGTGGTACGTCAGGGGAGTACTTC
J gene: TRBJ2-2; clone size: NA; D gene: NA; V gene: TRBV27; CDR3 protein: CASSFQGRGTGELFF; CDR3 DNA: TGTGCCAGCAGTTTTCAGGGGCGAGGAACCGGGGAGCTGTTTTTT
J gene: TRBJ2-3; clone size: NA; D gene: NA; V gene: TRBV6-4; CDR3 protein: CASSTGLAETDTQYF; CDR3 DNA: TGTGCCAGCTCGACGGGCCTAGCCGAAACAGATACGCAGTATTTT
J gene: TRBJ2-7; clone size: NA; D gene: TRBD1; V gene: TRBV5-1; CDR3 protein: CASSSEGTGAEQYF; CDR3 DNA: TGCGCCAGCAGCTCCGAAGGGACAGGGGCCGAGCAGTACTTC